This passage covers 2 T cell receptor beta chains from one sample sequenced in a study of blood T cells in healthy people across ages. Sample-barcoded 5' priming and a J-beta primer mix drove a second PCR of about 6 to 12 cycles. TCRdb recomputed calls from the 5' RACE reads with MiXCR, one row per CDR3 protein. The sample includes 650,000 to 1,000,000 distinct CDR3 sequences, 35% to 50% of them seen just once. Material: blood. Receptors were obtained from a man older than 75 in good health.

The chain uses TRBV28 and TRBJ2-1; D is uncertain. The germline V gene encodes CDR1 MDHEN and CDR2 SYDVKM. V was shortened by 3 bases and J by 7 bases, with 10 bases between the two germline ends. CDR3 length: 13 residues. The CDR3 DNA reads TGTGCCAGCAGTTTGACGCAAGGGAATGAGCAGTTCTTC. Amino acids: CASSLTQGNEQFF.

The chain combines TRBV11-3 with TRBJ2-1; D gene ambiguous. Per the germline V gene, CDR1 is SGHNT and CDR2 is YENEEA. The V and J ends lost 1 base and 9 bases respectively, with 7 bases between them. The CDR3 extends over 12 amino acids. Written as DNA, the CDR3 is TGTGCCAGCAGCTTAGGCCAGTCTGAGCAGTTCTTC. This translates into CASSLGQSEQFF.